Listed here are 5 T cell receptor beta chains from one sample, sequenced in a study of blood T cell repertoires in COVID-19 (dated by TCRdb to 2018 to 2021). Libraries were made using the immunoSEQ multiplex PCR assay. The table comes from immuneACCESS by way of TCRdb, which keeps in-frame sequences with V and J called. Part of the clones is missing from these tables; in studies checked, under half for an unresolved V gene and the rest for unknown reasons. The table for this sample lists 200,000 to 250,000 clones; 88% of them were counted only once. The ten largest clonotypes hold around 1.5% of the sample. Sequences were obtained from peripheral blood. The receptors shown here come from a man aged 18 to 29 with active or convalescent COVID-19.

This chain joins TRBV6-1 and TRBJ1-1, with D perhaps TRBD1 (6 bases). Germline V CDR1 and CDR2: MNHNS, SASEGT. Trimming removed 7 bases from V and 10 bases from J, with 19 bases in between. This CDR3 is 13 amino acids long. This CDR3 reads CASKEHRVERAFF. The CDR3 nucleotides are TGTGCCAGCAAAGAACACAGGGTGGAGAGAGCTTTCTTT.

The V call is TRBV28, the J call TRBJ2-1; D may be TRBD1 (8 bases). The V gene lost 5 bases and the J gene lost 5 bases, with 22 bases spanning the gap. CDR3 length: 17 amino acids. From germline, CDR1 is MDHEN and CDR2 SYDVKM. In DNA, the CDR3 is TGTGCCAGCAGTCCGCAAACAGGGGGGAGGGCTCACAATGAGCAGTTCTTC. Protein sequence: CASSPQTGGRAHNEQFF.

The J gene is TRBJ2-7, the V gene TRBV7-9, with D unresolved. The CDR3 runs to 11 residues. Trimming cost V 5 bases and J 4 bases, with 6 bases left between them. CDR1 and CDR2 (germline): SEHNR, FQNEAQ (reference sequence). This CDR3 reads CASSQVYEQYF. The DNA for the CDR3 is TGTGCCAGCAGCCAGGTATACGAGCAGTACTTC.

The chain carries TRBV4-2 and TRBJ2-1, with TRBD2 matching 11 bases. The CDR3 runs to 18 residues. CDR1 LGHNA and CDR2 YNFKEQ come from the germline V gene. The V segment lost 0 bases and the J segment 0 bases; nucleotides outside the gene matches: 4. This CDR3 reads CASSQETSGASSYNEQFF. CDR3 nucleotide sequence: TGTGCCAGCAGCCAAGAGACTAGCGGGGCGAGCTCCTACAATGAGCAGTTCTTC.

This sequence joins TRBV6-5 and TRBJ1-2; D perhaps matches TRBD1 (5 bases). Germline V gives CDR1 MNHEY, CDR2 SVGAGI. V gave up 1 base and J gave up 3 bases, with 12 bases separating them. The CDR3 is 15 residues long. CDR3 loop: CASSYLGHIDYGYTF. DNA for the CDR3: TGTGCCAGCAGTTACTTAGGACACATCGACTATGGCTACACCTTC.